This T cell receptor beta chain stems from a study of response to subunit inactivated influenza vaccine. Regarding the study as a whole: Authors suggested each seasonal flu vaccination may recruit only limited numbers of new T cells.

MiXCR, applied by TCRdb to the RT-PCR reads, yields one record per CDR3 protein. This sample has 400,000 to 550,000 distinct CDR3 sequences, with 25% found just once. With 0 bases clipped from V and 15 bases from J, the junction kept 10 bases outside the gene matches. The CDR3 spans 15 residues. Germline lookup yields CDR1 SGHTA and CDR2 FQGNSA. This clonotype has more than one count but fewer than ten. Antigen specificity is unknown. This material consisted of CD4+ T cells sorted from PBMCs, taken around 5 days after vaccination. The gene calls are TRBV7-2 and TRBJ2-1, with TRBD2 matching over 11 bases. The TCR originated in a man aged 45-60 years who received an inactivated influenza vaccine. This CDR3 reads CASSLAPELAGVWFF. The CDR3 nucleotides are TGTGCCAGCAGCTTAGCGCCGGAACTAGCGGGAGTATGGTTCTTC.